The rows below give T cell receptor beta chains drawn from one sample of a study of cytomegalovirus exposure and HLA in healthy donors. Some clones are missing from TCRdb's copy, which holds only in-frame ones; the method was immunoSEQ multiplex PCR. This sample has 180,000 or so clones, with around 80% found just once. The specimen sequenced was PBMCs. Receptor source: a woman aged 60-75 years in good health and CMV-seropositive. Both conserved end residues are trimmed from each CDR3. The D gene is left open where the match is weak. Size values are once, few and many counts, or a class for expanded clones, and some rows have none.

CDR3aa,v_gene,j_gene,abundance,d_gene
ASSPGGSGANGLT,TRBV19,TRBJ2-6,-,TRBD1
ASSLRQGSTDTQY,TRBV5-4,TRBJ2-3,-,TRBD1
ASSVSQGVGQPQH,TRBV6-1,TRBJ1-5,-,-
ASSIERQSEKLF,TRBV19,TRBJ1-4,-,-
ASSLVASGNEQF,TRBV5-4,TRBJ2-1,-,TRBD2
ASSPPRSGRSTDTQY,TRBV18,TRBJ2-3,few,TRBD2
ASRFVLNTEAF,TRBV28,TRBJ1-1,-,-
ASSQVLALDNNEQF,TRBV4-1,TRBJ2-1,few,-
ASIRGGSNQPQH,TRBV19,TRBJ1-5,-,-
ASSLRGQEEGYT,TRBV7-9,TRBJ1-2,-,TRBD1
ASSNYRGMVANYGYT,TRBV28,TRBJ1-2,-,TRBD1
ASSVEGDYEKLF,TRBV9,TRBJ1-4,-,-
ATSGFDRSNEKLF,TRBV15,TRBJ1-4,few,-
SSSRTSGTSYEQY,TRBV7-9,TRBJ2-7,-,TRBD2
ASSVDGTAEAF,TRBV9,TRBJ1-1,-,TRBD1
ASSSTPAGTTYEQY,TRBV27,TRBJ2-7,-,-
ASSSDRGGYT,TRBV5-1,TRBJ1-2,-,TRBD1
ASSLGRGPNYGYT,TRBV2,TRBJ1-2,-,TRBD1
AISDTKRDTETQY,TRBV10-3,TRBJ2-5,-,-
ASSDPTDSNQPQH,TRBV2,TRBJ1-5,-,-
ASSRVGGLNTEAF,TRBV2,TRBJ1-1,few,-
ASSRTQNYGYT,TRBV6-5,TRBJ1-2,-,-
ASSVAREGVDTQY,TRBV9,TRBJ2-3,-,TRBD2
ASSETKLRTGLSYEQY,TRBV10-2,TRBJ2-7,-,TRBD1
ASSPPRATEAF,TRBV5-5,TRBJ1-1,-,-
ASSAGFVGVDEQY,TRBV5-1,TRBJ2-7,-,-
ASSLEVPGGEQF,TRBV7-2,TRBJ2-1,once,-
ASARRGSGTYEQY,TRBV28,TRBJ2-7,-,-
ASSPGQGEAF,TRBV18,TRBJ1-1,few,TRBD1
ASSLDRTYEQY,TRBV7-6,TRBJ2-7,once,-
ASSQGLRRSEQY,TRBV4-1,TRBJ2-7,-,-
ASSLSGGREKLF,TRBV11-2,TRBJ1-4,once,-
ASSVDAAGDNTDTQY,TRBV9,TRBJ2-3,few,TRBD2
ASSFGGGTEAF,TRBV5-6,TRBJ1-1,-,-
ASSRGGQETQY,TRBV27,TRBJ2-5,-,-
ACKEGAFSNQPQH,TRBV30,TRBJ1-5,few,TRBD1
ASKVSGPDTQY,TRBV28,TRBJ2-3,-,-
ASSEARKNSPLH,TRBV10-1,TRBJ1-6,-,-
ASSSGSTDTQY,TRBV28,TRBJ2-3,once,-
ASSLVSGAYNEQF,TRBV27,TRBJ2-1,-,TRBD2